The clone carrying this T cell receptor beta chain was counted a few times. What it binds is unknown. Expressed TCRB transcripts got sequenced, as all isolated RNA was reverse transcribed. The data were produced by immunoSEQ multiplex PCR, yet TCRdb's version contains in-frame clones alone and is incomplete. The sample shows about 640,000 clones, under 15% of them seen only once. These data are taken from a study of beta chain features in type 1 diabetes. Overall study context: No age, gender or cell yield differences were seen between patients and healthy donors.

CDR3 length equals 16 residues. V dropped 9 bases and J dropped 4; count of bases not matched to a gene: 16. Germline lookup yields CDR1 LNHDA and CDR2 SQIVND (reference sequence). Every donor had blood drawn once into heparin, roughly 0.11 L on average. Staining for CD45RO/CCR7/CD25/CD127/CD95/CD27 allowed sorting of CD4+ naive, central memory, regulatory and stem cell-like memory cells. Study-wide results and caveats: Reduced insertions and increased deletions marked VDJ junctions in type 1 diabetes patients. Across all four CD4+ subsets, people with type 1 diabetes showed modestly shorter TCRB CDR3s.

The chain links TRBV19 to TRBJ2-7; 9 bases map to TRBD1. The clonotype originates from a man aged 30 to 39 with type 1 diabetes. Sequences were obtained from naive CD4+ T cells from blood. CDR3 loop: CASSYRDREGWYEQYF. The CDR3 coding sequence is TGTGCCAGCTCCTACCGGGACAGGGAGGGTTGGTACGAGCAGTACTTC.